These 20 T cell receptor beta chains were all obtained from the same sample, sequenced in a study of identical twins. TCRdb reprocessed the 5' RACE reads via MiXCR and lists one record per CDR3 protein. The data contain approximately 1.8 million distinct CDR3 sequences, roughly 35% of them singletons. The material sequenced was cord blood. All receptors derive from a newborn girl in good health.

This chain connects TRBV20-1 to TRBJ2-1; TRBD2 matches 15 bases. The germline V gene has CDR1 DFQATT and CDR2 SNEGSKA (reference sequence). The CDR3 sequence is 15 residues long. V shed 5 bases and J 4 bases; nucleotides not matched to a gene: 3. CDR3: CSAGTSGGIYNEQFF. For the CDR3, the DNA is TGCAGTGCTGGGACTAGCGGGGGGATTTACAATGAGCAGTTCTTC.

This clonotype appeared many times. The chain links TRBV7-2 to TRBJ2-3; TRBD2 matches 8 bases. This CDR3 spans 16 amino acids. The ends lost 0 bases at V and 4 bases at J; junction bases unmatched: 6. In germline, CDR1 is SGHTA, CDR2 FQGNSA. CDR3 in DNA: TGTGCCAGCAGCTTAGCCGGGACTAGTTTGGCAGATACGCAGTATTTT. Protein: CASSLAGTSLADTQYF.

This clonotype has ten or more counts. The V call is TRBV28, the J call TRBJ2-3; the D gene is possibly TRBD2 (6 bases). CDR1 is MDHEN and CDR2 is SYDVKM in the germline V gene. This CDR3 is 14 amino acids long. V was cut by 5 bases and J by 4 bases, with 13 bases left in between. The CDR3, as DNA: TGTGCCAGCAGTCAAAGCGGGCCCGCAGATACGCAGTATTTT. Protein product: CASSQSGPADTQYF.

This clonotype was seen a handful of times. DNA for the CDR3: TGTGCCAGCAGCCAAGATCCAGCGCCAAGCTCCTACAATGAGCAGTTCTTC. The encoded protein is CASSQDPAPSSYNEQFF. The chain joins TRBV4-2 to TRBJ2-1; D is uncertain. In germline, CDR1 is LGHNA, CDR2 YNFKEQ. This CDR3 contains 17 residues. Trimming left V 0 bases short and J 0 bases short, with 12 bases between.

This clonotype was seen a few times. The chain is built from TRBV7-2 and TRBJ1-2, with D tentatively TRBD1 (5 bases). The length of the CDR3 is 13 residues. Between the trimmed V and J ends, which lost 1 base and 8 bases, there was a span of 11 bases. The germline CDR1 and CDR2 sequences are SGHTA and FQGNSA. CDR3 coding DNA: TGTGCCAGCAGCTTAGTAGTCCGGGGGGGCTACACCTTC. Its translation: CASSLVVRGGYTF.

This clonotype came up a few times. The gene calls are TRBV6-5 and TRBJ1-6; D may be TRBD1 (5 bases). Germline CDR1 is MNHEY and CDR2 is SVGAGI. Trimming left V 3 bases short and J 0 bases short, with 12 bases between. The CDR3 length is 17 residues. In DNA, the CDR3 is TGTGCCAGCAGTTATGAGTATGACAGCTCCTATAATTCACCCCTCCACTTT. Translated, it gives CASSYEYDSSYNSPLHF.

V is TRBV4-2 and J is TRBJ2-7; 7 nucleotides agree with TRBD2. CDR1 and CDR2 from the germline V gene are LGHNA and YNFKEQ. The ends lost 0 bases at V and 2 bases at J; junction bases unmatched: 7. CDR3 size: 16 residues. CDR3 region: CASSQDGGTKPYEQYF. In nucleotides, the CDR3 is TGTGCCAGCAGCCAAGATGGGGGGACTAAACCCTACGAGCAGTACTTC.

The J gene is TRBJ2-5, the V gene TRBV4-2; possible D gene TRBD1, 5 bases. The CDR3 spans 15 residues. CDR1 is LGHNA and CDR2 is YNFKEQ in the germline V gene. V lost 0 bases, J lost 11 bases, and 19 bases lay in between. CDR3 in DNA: TGTGCCAGCAGCCAAGATAGAGGCAGGGAAAATGAGCAGTACTTC. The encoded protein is CASSQDRGRENEQYF.

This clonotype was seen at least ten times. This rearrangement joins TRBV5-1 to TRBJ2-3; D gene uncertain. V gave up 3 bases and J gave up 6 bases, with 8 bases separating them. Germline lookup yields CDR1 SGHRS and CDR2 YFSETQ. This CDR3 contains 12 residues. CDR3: CASSSPRDTQYF. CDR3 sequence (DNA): TGCGCCAGCAGCTCCCCCCGGGATACGCAGTATTTT.

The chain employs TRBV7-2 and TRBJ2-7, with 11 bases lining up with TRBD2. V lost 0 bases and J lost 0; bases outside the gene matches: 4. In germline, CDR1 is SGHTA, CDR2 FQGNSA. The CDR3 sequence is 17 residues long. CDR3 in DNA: TGTGCCAGCAGCTTAGCCTTGACTAGCGGGGTCTCCTACGAGCAGTACTTC. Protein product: CASSLALTSGVSYEQYF.

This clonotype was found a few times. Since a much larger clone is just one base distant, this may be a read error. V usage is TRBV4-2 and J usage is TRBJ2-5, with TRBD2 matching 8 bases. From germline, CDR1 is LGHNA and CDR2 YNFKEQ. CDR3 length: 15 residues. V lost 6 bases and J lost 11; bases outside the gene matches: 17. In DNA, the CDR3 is TGTGCCAGCAGGGGGGCTAGCGGGTTCTACAATGAGCAGTACTTC. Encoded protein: CASRGASGFYNEQYF.

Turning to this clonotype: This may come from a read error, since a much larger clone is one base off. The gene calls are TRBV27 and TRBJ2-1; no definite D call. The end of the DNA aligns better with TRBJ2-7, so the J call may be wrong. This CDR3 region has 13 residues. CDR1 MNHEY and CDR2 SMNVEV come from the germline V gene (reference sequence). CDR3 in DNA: TGTGCCAGCAGTTTCAGCTCCTACAATGAGCAGTACTTC. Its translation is CASSFSSYNEQYF.

CDR3 amino acids: CASRAGQETQFF. CDR3 DNA sequence: TGTGCCAGCAGGGCGGGACAAGAGACCCAGTTCTTC. V and J are TRBV6-6 and TRBJ2-1, with D perhaps given as TRBD1 or TRBD2 (6 bases each). Germline-derived CDR1 and CDR2 are MNHNY and SVGAGI (reference sequence). The CDR3 sequence is 12 residues long. V was shortened by 6 bases and J by 13 bases, with 16 bases between the two germline ends.

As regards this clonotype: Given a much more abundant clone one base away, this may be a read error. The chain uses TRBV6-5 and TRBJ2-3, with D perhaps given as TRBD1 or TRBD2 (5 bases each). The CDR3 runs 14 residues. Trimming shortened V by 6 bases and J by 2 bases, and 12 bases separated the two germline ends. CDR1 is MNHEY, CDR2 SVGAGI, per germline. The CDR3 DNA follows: TGTGCCAGCAGCCGGGACGGGGCCACAGATACGCAGTATTTT. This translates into CASSRDGATDTQYF.

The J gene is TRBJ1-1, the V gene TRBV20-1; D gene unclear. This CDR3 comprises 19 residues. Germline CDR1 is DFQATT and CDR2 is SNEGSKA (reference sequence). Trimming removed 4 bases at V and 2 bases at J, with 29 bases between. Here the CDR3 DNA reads TGCAGTGCTAAAAACTCGGGGAGGAACCTTTTAACGTCTAACACTGAAGCTTTCTTT. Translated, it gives CSAKNSGRNLLTSNTEAFF.

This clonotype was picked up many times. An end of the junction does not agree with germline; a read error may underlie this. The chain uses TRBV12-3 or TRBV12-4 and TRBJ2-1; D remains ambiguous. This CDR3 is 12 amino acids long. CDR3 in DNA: TGTGCCAGCAGCCCTTTCTACGATGAGCAGTTCTTC. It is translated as CASSPFYDEQFF.

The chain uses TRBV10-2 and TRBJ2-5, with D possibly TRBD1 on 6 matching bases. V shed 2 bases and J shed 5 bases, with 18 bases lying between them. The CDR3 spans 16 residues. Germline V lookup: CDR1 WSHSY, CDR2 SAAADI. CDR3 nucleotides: TGCGCCAGCAGTGAGGCGGATACAGGGTGGAGGGAGACCCAGTACTTC. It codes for CASSEADTGWRETQYF.

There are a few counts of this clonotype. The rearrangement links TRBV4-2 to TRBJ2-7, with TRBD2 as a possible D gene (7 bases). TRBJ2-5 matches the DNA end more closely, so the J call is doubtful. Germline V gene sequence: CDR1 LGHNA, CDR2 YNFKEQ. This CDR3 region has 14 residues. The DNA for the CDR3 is TGTGCCAGCGCTCAGGGAGGGGGTGAGGAGACCCAGTACTTC. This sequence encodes CASAQGGGEETQYF.

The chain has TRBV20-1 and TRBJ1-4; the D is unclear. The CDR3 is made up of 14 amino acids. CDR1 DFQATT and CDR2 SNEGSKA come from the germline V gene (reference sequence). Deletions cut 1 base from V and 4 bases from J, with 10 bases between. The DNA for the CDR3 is TGCAGTGCTAGAGGGGCAGCCTTTAATGAAAAACTGTTTTTT. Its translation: CSARGAAFNEKLFF.

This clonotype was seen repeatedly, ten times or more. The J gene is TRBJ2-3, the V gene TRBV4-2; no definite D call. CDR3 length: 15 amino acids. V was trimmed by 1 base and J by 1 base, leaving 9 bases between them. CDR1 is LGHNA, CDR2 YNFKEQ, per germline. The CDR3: CASSQGPPGTDTQYF. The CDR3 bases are TGTGCCAGCAGCCAAGGCCCGCCCGGCACAGATACGCAGTATTTT.